This T cell receptor beta chain was captured by sequencing in a study of cytomegalovirus exposure and HLA in healthy donors. Study conclusions and caveats: The study reported that TCR beta sequences accurately predicted HLA-A and HLA-B alleles in most subjects. No immune exposure information besides CMV serostatus was available.

Losses at the gene ends were 0 bases for V and 5 bases for J; bases not matched to a gene: 9. The CDR3 is made up of 19 amino acids. The germline V gene has CDR1 LGHNA and CDR2 YSLEER. On this clone: Its target is unknown.

Both 60 Vbeta primers and 13 Jbeta primers went into the PCR. Assay used: immunoSEQ multiplex PCR; TCRdb lists only in-frame clones, some missing. The sample carries roughly 98,000 clones, around two thirds recorded once. This chain joins TRBV4-3 and TRBJ2-3, with 15 bases aligning to TRBD2. Sequenced sample: PBMCs. This receptor was obtained from a woman younger than 45 in good health and CMV-seropositive. Here the CDR3 DNA reads TGCGCCAGCAGCCAAGATCGGACTAGCGGGGGGGCTCGGGGAGATACGCAGTATTTT. Its protein product is CASSQDRTSGGARGDTQYF.